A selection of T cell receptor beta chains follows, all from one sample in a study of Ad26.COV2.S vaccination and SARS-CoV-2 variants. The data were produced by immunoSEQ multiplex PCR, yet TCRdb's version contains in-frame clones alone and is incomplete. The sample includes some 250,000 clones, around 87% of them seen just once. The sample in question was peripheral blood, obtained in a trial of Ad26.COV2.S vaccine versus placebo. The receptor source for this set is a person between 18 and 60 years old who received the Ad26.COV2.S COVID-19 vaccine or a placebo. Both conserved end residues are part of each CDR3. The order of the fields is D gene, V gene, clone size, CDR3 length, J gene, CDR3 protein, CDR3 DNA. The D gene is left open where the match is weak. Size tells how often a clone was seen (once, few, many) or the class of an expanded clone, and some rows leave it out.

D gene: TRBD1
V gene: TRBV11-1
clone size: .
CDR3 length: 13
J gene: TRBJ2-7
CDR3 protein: CASRSGTAYEQYF
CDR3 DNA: TGTGCCAGCAGATCCGGGACAGCCTACGAGCAGTACTTC

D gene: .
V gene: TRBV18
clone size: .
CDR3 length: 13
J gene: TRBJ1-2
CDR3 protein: CASSPPGDYGYTF
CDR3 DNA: TGTGCCAGCTCACCCCCTGGGGATTATGGCTACACCTTC

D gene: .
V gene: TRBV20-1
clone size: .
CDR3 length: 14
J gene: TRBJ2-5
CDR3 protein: CSASRGALQETQYF
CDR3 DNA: TGCAGTGCTAGTCGGGGAGCCCTCCAAGAGACCCAGTACTTC

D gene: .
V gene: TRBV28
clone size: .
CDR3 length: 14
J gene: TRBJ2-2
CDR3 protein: CASSLSAPGGELFF
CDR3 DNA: TGTGCCAGCAGTTTAAGTGCCCCGGGCGGGGAGCTGTTTTTT

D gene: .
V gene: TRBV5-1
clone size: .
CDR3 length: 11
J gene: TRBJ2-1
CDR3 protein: CASSLNNEQFF
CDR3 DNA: TGCGCCAGCAGCTTAAACAATGAGCAGTTCTTC

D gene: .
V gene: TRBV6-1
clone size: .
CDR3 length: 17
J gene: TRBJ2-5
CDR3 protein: CASSESLGGGVRETQYF
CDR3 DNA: TGTGCCAGCAGTGAATCCCTCGGAGGGGGCGTTCGGGAGACCCAGTACTTC

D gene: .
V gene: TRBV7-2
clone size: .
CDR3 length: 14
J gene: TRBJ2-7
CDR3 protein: CASSLEQGLYEQYF
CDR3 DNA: TGTGCCAGCAGCTTAGAGCAGGGGCTTTACGAGCAGTACTTC

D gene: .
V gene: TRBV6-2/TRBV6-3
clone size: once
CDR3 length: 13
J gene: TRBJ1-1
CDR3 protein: CASSYKGNTEAFF
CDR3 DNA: TGTGCCAGCAGTTACAAGGGGAACACTGAAGCTTTCTTT

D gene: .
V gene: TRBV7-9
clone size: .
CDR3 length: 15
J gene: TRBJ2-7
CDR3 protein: CASSSLRDLKGVEYF
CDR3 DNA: TGTGCCAGCAGCTCCCTTAGGGACCTAAAAGGGGTGGAGTACTTC

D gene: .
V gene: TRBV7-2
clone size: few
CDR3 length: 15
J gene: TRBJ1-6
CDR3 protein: CASSFGTNFHSPLHF
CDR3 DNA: TGTGCCAGCAGCTTCGGGACGAATTTCCATTCACCCCTCCACTTT

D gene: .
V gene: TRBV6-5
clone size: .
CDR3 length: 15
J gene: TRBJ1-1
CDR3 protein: CASSPRTPMNTEAFF
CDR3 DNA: TGTGCCAGCAGTCCACGGACACCCATGAACACTGAAGCTTTCTTT

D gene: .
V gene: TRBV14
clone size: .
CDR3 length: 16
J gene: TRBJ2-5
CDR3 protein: CASSQFKSVNPGTQYF
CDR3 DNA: TGTGCCAGCAGCCAATTTAAGAGTGTCAACCCGGGGACCCAGTACTTC

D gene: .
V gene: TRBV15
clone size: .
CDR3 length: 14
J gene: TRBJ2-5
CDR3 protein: CATSRQPQGETQYF
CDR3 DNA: TGTGCCACCAGCAGACAGCCACAGGGAGAGACCCAGTACTTC

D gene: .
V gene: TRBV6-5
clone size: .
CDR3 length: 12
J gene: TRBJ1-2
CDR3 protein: CASSQRPGGYTF
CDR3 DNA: TGTGCCAGCAGCCAAAGGCCCGGTGGCTACACCTTC

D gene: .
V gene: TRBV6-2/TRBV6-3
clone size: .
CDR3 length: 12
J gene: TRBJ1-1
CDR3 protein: CASSLMDTEAFF
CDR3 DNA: TGTGCCAGCAGTTTGATGGACACTGAAGCTTTCTTT

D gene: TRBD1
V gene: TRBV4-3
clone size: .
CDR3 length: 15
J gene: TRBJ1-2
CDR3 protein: CASREDRGPLYGYTF
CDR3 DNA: TGCGCCAGCAGGGAGGACAGGGGGCCCCTCTATGGCTACACCTTC

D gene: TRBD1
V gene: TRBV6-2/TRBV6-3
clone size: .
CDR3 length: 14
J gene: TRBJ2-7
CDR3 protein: CASSLGTEYYEQYF
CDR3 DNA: TGTGCCAGCAGCCTTGGGACAGAGTACTACGAGCAGTACTTC

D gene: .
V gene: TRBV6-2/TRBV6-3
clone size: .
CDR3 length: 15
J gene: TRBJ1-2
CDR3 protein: CASSFQDSPNYGYTF
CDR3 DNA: TGTGCCAGCAGTTTCCAGGACTCCCCTAACTATGGCTACACCTTC

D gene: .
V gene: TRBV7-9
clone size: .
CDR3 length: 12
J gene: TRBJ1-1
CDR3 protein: CASSWGGTEAFF
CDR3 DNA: TGTGCCAGCAGCTGGGGTGGCACTGAAGCTTTCTTT

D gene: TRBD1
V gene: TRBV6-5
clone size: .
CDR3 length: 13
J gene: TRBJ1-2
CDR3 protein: CASTQGRGHGYTF
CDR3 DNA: TGTGCCAGCACCCAGGGCAGGGGGCATGGCTACACCTTC

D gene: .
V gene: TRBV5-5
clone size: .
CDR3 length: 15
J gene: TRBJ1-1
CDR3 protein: CASSLYRIKDTEAFF
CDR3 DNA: TGTGCCAGCAGCTTGTACAGGATCAAAGACACTGAAGCTTTCTTT

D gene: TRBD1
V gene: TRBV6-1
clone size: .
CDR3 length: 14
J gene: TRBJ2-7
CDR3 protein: CASSELGQGYEQYF
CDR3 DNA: TGTGCCAGCAGTGAATTGGGACAGGGTTACGAGCAGTACTTC

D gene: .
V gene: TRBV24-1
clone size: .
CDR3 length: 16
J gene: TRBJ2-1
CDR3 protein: CATSDDYPSSYNEQFF
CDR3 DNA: TGTGCCACCAGTGATGACTACCCGAGCTCCTACAATGAGCAGTTCTTC

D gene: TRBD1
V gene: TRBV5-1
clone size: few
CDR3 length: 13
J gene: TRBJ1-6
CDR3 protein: CASGQGDNSPLHF
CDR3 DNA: TGCGCCAGCGGACAGGGGGATAATTCACCCCTCCACTTT

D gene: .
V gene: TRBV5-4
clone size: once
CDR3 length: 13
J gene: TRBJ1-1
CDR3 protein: CASSPEVNTEAFF
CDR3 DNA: TGTGCCAGCAGTCCCGAAGTGAACACTGAAGCTTTCTTT

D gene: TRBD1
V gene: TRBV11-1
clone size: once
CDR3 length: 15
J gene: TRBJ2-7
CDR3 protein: CASSPGTDRSYAQYF
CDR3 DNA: TGTGCCAGCAGCCCAGGGACAGACCGCTCCTACGCGCAGTACTTC

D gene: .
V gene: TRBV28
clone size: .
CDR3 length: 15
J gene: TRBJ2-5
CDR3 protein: CASSITGIGKETQYF
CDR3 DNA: TGTGCCAGCAGTATCACAGGAATAGGAAAAGAGACCCAGTACTTC

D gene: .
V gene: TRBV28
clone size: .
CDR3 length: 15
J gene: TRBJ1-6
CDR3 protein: CASSAAGGFNSPLHF
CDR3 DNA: TGTGCCAGCAGTGCCGCCGGGGGGTTTAATTCACCCCTCCACTTT

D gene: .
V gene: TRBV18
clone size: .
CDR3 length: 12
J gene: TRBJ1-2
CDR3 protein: CASSPSDYGYTF
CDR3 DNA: TGTGCCAGCTCACCCTCGGACTATGGCTACACCTTC

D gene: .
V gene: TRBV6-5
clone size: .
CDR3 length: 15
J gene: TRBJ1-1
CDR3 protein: CASIHPGWEFTEAFF
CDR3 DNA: TGTGCCAGCATCCATCCAGGGTGGGAGTTCACTGAAGCTTTCTTT

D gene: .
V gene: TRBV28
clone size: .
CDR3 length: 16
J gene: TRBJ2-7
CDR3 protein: CASSLYRLTAPHEQYF
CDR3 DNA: TGTGCCAGCAGTTTATATCGCCTAACAGCACCCCACGAGCAGTACTTC

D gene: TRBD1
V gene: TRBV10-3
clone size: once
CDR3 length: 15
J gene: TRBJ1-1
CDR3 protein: CAISDKGGAGAEAFF
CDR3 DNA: TGTGCCATCAGTGACAAAGGGGGCGCGGGCGCTGAAGCTTTCTTT

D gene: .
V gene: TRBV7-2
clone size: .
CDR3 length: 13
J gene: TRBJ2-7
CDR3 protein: CASSLVRPYEQYF
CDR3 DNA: TGTGCCAGCAGCTTAGTACGTCCCTACGAGCAGTACTTC

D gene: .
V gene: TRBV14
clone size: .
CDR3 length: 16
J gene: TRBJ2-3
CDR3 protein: CASSQVGGLPTDTQYF
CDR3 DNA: TGTGCCAGCAGCCAAGTCGGAGGACTGCCCACAGATACGCAGTATTTT

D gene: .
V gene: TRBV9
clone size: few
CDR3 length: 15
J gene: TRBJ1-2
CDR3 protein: CASSVDHSLNYGYTF
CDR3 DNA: TGTGCCAGCAGCGTAGATCACAGTTTAAACTATGGCTACACCTTC

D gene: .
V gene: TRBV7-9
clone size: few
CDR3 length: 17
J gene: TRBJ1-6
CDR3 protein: CASSSRDTDSYNSPLHF
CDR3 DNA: TGTGCCAGCAGCTCCCGGGACACCGACTCCTATAATTCACCCCTCCACTTT

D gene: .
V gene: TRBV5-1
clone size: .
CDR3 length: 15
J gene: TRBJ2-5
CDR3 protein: CATSLQDSYQETQYF
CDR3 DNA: TGCGCCACCTCCCTTCAGGACTCCTACCAAGAGACCCAGTACTTC

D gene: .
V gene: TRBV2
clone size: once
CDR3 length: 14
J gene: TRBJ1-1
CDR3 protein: CASSEGGLNTEAFF
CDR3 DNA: TGTGCCAGCAGTGAGGGGGGATTGAACACTGAAGCTTTCTTT

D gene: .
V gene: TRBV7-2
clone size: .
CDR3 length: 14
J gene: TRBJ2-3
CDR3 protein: CASSLDGGPDTQYF
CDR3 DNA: TGTGCCAGCAGCTTAGACGGGGGGCCGGATACGCAGTATTTT

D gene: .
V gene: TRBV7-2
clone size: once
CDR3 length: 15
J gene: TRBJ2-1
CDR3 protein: CASSHRGTLPREQFF
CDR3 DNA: TGTGCCAGCAGCCACCGCGGGACCCTACCCCGTGAGCAGTTCTTC

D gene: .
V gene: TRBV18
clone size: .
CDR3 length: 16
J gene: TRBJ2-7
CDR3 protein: CASSPWGQDLSYEQYF
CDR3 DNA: TGTGCCAGCTCACCCTGGGGGCAGGACCTCTCCTACGAGCAGTACTTC

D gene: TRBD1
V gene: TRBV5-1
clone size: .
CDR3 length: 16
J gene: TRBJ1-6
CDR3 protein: CASSSGQGSIGSPLHF
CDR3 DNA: TGCGCCAGCAGCTCCGGACAGGGCTCGATTGGTTCACCCCTCCACTTT

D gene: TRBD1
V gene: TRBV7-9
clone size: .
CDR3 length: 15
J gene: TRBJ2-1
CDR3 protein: CASSHRDRPYNEQFF
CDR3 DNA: TGTGCCAGCAGCCACCGGGACAGGCCCTACAATGAGCAGTTCTTC

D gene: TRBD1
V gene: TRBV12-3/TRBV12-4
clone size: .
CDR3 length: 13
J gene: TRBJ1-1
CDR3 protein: CASSFGTALETFF
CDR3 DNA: TGTGCCAGCAGTTTTGGGACAGCACTAGAGACTTTCTTT

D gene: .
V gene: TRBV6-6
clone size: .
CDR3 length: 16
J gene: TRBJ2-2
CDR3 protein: CASSSIRGGNAGELFF
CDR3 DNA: TGTGCCAGCAGTTCGATTAGGGGGGGAAACGCCGGGGAGCTGTTTTTT

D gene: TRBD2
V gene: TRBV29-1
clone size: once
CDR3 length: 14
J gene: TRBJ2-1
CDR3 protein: CSIARGDGLNEQFF
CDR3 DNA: TGCAGCATCGCACGGGGGGACGGGCTCAATGAGCAGTTCTTC

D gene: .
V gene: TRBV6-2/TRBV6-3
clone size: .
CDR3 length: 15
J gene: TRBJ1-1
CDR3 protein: CASSYSGQRGTEAFF
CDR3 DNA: TGTGCCAGCAGTTACTCGGGACAAAGGGGCACTGAAGCTTTCTTT

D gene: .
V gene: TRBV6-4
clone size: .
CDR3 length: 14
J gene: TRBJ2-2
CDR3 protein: CASRPDPGAGELFF
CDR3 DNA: TGTGCCAGCAGACCAGACCCTGGGGCCGGGGAGCTGTTTTTT

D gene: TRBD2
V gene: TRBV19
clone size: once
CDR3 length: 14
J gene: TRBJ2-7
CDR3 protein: CASSQLAGAYEQYF
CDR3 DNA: TGTGCCAGTAGTCAGCTAGCGGGTGCCTACGAGCAGTACTTC

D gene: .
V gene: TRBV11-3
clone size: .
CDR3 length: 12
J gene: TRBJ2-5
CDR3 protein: CASSRDQETQYF
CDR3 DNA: TGTGCCAGCAGCCGAGACCAAGAGACCCAGTACTTC

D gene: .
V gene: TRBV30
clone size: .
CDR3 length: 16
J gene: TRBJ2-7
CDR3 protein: CAWSVLGVISSYEQYF
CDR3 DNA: TGTGCCTGGAGTGTGTTGGGAGTAATTAGCTCCTACGAGCAGTACTTC

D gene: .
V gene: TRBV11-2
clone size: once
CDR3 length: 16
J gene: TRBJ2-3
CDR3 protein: CASSLAPGQSTDTQYF
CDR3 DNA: TGTGCCAGCAGCTTAGCGCCGGGACAAAGCACAGATACGCAGTATTTT

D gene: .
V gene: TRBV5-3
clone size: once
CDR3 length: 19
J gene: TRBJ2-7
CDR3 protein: CARSATQGRGILSSYEQYF
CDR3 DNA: TGTGCCAGAAGCGCTACACAGGGCAGGGGAATCTTGAGCTCCTACGAGCAGTACTTC